This T cell receptor (beta chain) was recorded in a study of T cell responses to AZD1222 COVID-19 vaccine. This clone was picked up one time. Sequenced by immunoSEQ multiplex PCR; TCRdb stores in-frame clones only, minus some. Of tens of thousands of clones in the sample, about 90% are singletons; the top ten hold around 3.2%. The CDR3 totals 15 residues. Germline V gives CDR1 MNHEY, CDR2 SMNVEV (reference sequence). With 4 bases removed from V and 7 bases from J, the gap between germline ends came to 16 bases. The receptor comes from an adult who received the AZD1222 COVID-19 vaccine. The sample here was peripheral blood, taken 28 days after the second AZD1222 dose. The chain employs TRBV27 and TRBJ1-4; no firm D call. Written as DNA, the CDR3 is TGTGCCAGCAGTTCCCCCCCCGGGAGGAGTGAAAAACTGTTTTTT. Protein product: CASSSPPGRSEKLFF.